This T cell receptor beta chain was recovered during a study of T cell responses to AZD1222 COVID-19 vaccine. The V gene end was trimmed by 7 bases and the J gene end by 4 bases; junction bases not matched to a gene: 9. This CDR3 comprises 14 residues. Germline CDR1 SNHLY, CDR2 FYNNEI. Data came from immunoSEQ multiplex PCR; TCRdb stores just in-frame clones and leaves some out. Among 130,000 or so clones listed, 90% were seen once. In the case of this clone: Its antigen is not identified.

Overall study findings and caveats: Recipients of AZD1222 seropositive at baseline numbered only 6 or 7. Spike-wide coverage was observed for vaccine-associated CD4 TCRs, with dominant responses at 160-218 and 743-854.

The sequencing used peripheral blood, collected on day 0 of AZD1222 vaccination. The chain couples TRBV2 to TRBJ1-1; 7 bases are a match to TRBD1. This clonotype was sampled from an adult in good health. The CDR3 bases are TGTGCCAGCACTACCAGGGGGGATGGCACTGAAGCTTTCTTT. Translated: CASTTRGDGTEAFF.